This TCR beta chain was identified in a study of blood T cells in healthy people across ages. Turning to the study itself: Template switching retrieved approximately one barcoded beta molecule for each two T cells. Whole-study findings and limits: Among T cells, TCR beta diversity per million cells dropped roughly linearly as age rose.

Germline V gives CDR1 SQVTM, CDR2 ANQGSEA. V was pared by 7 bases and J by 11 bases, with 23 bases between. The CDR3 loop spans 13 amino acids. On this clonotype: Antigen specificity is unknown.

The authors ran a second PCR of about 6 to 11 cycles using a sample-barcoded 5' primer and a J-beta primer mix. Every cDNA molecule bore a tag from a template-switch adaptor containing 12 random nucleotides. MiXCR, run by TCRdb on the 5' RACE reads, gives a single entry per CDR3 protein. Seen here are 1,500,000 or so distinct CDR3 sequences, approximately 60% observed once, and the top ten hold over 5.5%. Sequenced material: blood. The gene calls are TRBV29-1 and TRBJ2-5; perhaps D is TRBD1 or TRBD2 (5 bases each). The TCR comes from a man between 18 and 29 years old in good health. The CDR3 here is CSGGGGQYNEQYF. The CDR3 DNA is TGCAGCGGTGGAGGCGGACAATACAATGAGCAGTACTTC.